A single sample is the source of the 27 T cell receptor beta chains below, sequenced in a study of T cells in Graves' hyperthyroidism and ophthalmopathy. TCR beta CDR3 regions were amplified from RNA transcripts. A first-round RT-PCR of the TCR CDR3 used the HTBI primer set. TCRdb itself ran the multiplex PCR reads through MiXCR, one entry per CDR3 protein. Of about 560,000 distinct CDR3 sequences listed, 15% to 19% are singletons. What was sequenced was blood. These receptors all stem from a woman aged 25 to 39 with Graves' hyperthyroidism.

This clonotype was detected ten times or more. CDR3 in DNA: TGCAGTGCTAGTTTAAGCTCCTACAATGAGCAGTTCTTC. It encodes CSASLSSYNEQFF. The chain has TRBV20-1 and TRBJ2-1, with D unresolved. CDR1 is DFQATT, CDR2 SNEGSKA, per germline (reference sequence). The CDR3 consists of 13 residues. Trimming shortened V by 3 bases and J by 0 bases, and 6 bases separated the two germline ends.

DNA for the CDR3: TGTGCCAGCACTCTAAGTTTCAGTCAACAGTATTTT. Translation: CASTLSFSQQYF. This sequence joins TRBV12-3 or TRBV12-4 and TRBJ2-3; D gene uncertain. The CDR3 consists of 12 residues. V was pared by 7 bases and J by 12 bases, with 17 bases between.

Ten or more counts support this clonotype. This chain connects TRBV3-1 to TRBJ1-3, with D unclear. CDR1 and CDR2 from the germline V gene are LGHDT and YNNKEL (reference sequence). The ends were cut back, 1 base at V and 0 bases at J, with 7 bases in the middle. The CDR3 loop spans 15 amino acids. CDR3 DNA: TGTGCCAGCAGCCAAGCCGCGGACTCTGGAAACACCATATATTTT. It specifies CASSQAADSGNTIYF.

V and J are TRBV20-1 and TRBJ2-7; the D is unclear. From germline, CDR1 is DFQATT and CDR2 SNEGSKA (reference sequence). Trimming removed 2 bases from V and 4 bases from J, with 21 bases in between. CDR3 size: 16 residues. The CDR3 DNA is TGCAGTGCTAGATGGGCGTATGGTTCAGGTACATACGAGCAGTACTTC. Protein: CSARWAYGSGTYEQYF.

This clonotype was detected many times. The V and J genes are TRBV7-3 and TRBJ2-3; the match to TRBD2 covers 12 bases. J gave up 5 bases and V 6 bases, and 6 bases lay outside the gene matches. CDR1 SGHTA and CDR2 FQGTGA come from the germline V gene. The CDR3 contains 15 residues. The CDR3 here is CASRDPGLAGDTQYF. As DNA, the CDR3 is TGTGCCAGCAGAGATCCGGGACTAGCGGGAGATACGCAGTATTTT.

This clonotype was observed a few times. This chain uses TRBV28 with TRBJ1-2; D is unclear. The V gene's germline CDR1 is MDHEN and CDR2 SYDVKM. Trimming shortened V by 6 bases and J by 2 bases, and 13 bases separated the two germline ends. The CDR3 loop spans 14 amino acids. CDR3 bases: TGTGCCAGCAGCCTAATCTACGGGAACTATGGCTACACCTTC. Residues: CASSLIYGNYGYTF.

The chain recombines TRBV27 with TRBJ2-7; D uncertain. Germline V gives CDR1 MNHEY, CDR2 SMNVEV (reference sequence). This CDR3 spans 17 amino acids. The ends were cut back, 5 bases at V and 0 bases at J, with 20 bases in the middle. CDR3 nucleotides: TGTGCCAGCAGTCCCCCCACGGCCGGCAGCCGCTCCTACGAGCAGTACTTC. This gives the protein CASSPPTAGSRSYEQYF.

This clonotype was detected ten times or more. The J gene is TRBJ1-1, the V gene TRBV29-1; 7 bases are shared with TRBD1. CDR3 size: 12 residues. J was trimmed by 8 bases and V by 7 bases; bases with no gene match: 10. Germline CDR1 is SQVTM and CDR2 is ANQGSEA. This CDR3 is CSADRTGREAFF. Written as DNA, the CDR3 is TGCAGCGCTGATCGGACAGGTCGGGAAGCTTTCTTT. The full variable domain, rest sourced from reference TRBV29-1 and TRBJ1-1, is SAVISQKPSRDICQRGTSLTIQCQVDSQVTMMFWYRQQPGQSLTLIATANQGSEATYESGFVIDKFPISRPNLTFSTLTVSNMSPEDSSIYLCSADRTGREAFFGQGTRLTVV.

This clonotype was seen a handful of times. The J gene is TRBJ2-7, the V gene TRBV6-1; 13 bases are a match to TRBD2. This CDR3 has 18 amino acids. Germline V gives CDR1 MNHNS, CDR2 SASEGT. V trimming: 6 bases; J trimming: 4 bases; junction bases outside the gene matches: 15. As DNA, the CDR3 is TGTGCCAGCAGCTTCTCCCCGGGACTAGCGGGATTTAGTTACGAGCAGTACTTC. Translation gives CASSFSPGLAGFSYEQYF.

This CDR3 is CAWSFLRTSGRANTGELFF. The CDR3 DNA follows: TGTGCCTGGAGTTTCTTGAGGACTAGCGGGAGGGCGAACACCGGGGAGCTGTTTTTT. V gene TRBV30 combines with J gene TRBJ2-2; TRBD2 agrees at 15 bases. CDR1 GTSNPN and CDR2 SVGIG come from the germline V gene (reference sequence). The CDR3 has 19 amino acids. The junction had 7 bases not matched to a gene; V was cut back by 2 bases and J by 0 bases.

This clonotype was counted ten times or more. The genes are TRBV29-1 and TRBJ2-4, with TRBD2 as a possible D gene (5 bases). Trimming took 4 bases from V and 2 from J, leaving 18 bases between them. The CDR3 loop spans 16 amino acids. Per germline, CDR1 SQVTM and CDR2 ANQGSEA. CDR3 nucleotides: TGCAGCGTTGGATCGGAGACGACCGGGACCAAAAACATTCAGTACTTC. This translates into CSVGSETTGTKNIQYF.

This clonotype appeared many times. The chain employs TRBV12-3 or TRBV12-4 and TRBJ1-1; D perhaps matches TRBD1 (6 bases). Trimming pared 5 bases from V and 1 base from J, leaving 14 bases between. CDR3 length equals 15 residues. The CDR3 is CASSRETGPNTEAFF. The CDR3 coding sequence is TGTGCCAGCAGTCGGGAAACAGGGCCGAACACTGAAGCTTTCTTT.

The sample holds a few counts of this clonotype. V gene TRBV9 combines with J gene TRBJ2-1; 7 bases are a match to TRBD2. The trim removed 0 bases at V and 0 bases at J, leaving 3 bases unmatched. CDR3 size: 16 residues. Germline V CDR1 and CDR2: SGDLS, YYNGEE. CDR3 bases: TGTGCCAGCAGCGTAGCGCGCGGGAGCTCCTACAATGAGCAGTTCTTC. Translating it yields CASSVARGSSYNEQFF.

In its sample, this clonotype was seen many times. This CDR3 is CASSLGRLNNEQFF. DNA of the CDR3: TGTGCCAGCAGCTTAGGGCGCCTTAACAATGAGCAGTTCTTC. The chain carries TRBV13 and TRBJ2-1; D ambiguous. In germline, CDR1 is PRHDT, CDR2 FYEKMQ (reference sequence). V was clipped by 0 bases and J by 5 bases, with 8 bases between them. The CDR3 consists of 14 residues. The variable domain in full, with the rest retrieved from reference TRBV13 and TRBJ2-1, is AAGVIQSPRHLIKEKRETATLKCYPIPRHDTVYWYQQGPGQDPQFLISFYEKMQSDKGSIPDRFSAQQFSDYHSELNMSSLELGDSALYFCASSLGRLNNEQFFGPGTRLTVL.

This clonotype was counted at least ten times. The chain uses TRBV20-1 and TRBJ2-1; D perhaps matches TRBD2 (5 bases). CDR1 and CDR2 (germline): DFQATT, SNEGSKA (reference sequence). This CDR3 has 15 residues. In DNA form, the CDR3 reads TGCAGCGCCCCGCGGGCAGGAACCTCCTACAATGAGCAGTTCTTC. It encodes CSAPRAGTSYNEQFF.

The gene calls are TRBV19 and TRBJ2-3, with 7 bases that match TRBD1. V was pared by 6 bases and J by 5 bases, with 14 bases of the junction left unmatched. Germline assignment: CDR1 LNHDA and CDR2 SQIVND (reference sequence). The CDR3 runs to 16 residues. In DNA, the CDR3 is TGTGCCAGTAGGAGCGTGGACAGGACCCCGGGAGATACGCAGTATTTT. This encodes CASRSVDRTPGDTQYF.

The table lists this clonotype with many counts. The rearrangement uses TRBV5-1 and TRBJ2-7; 8 bases map to TRBD1. This CDR3 spans 14 amino acids. The germline V gene encodes CDR1 SGHRS and CDR2 YFSETQ. V was clipped by 2 bases and J by 0 bases; unmatched bases: 1. CDR3 DNA: TGCGCCAGCAGCTTACAGGGGGACTCCTACGAGCAGTACTTC. This codes for CASSLQGDSYEQYF.

This clonotype has just a few counts. Because the CDR3 is missing its conserved closing phenylalanine or tryptophan, this is likely a read error. The chain uses TRBV11-2 and TRBJ2-7, with D tentatively TRBD1 or TRBD2 (5 bases each). Germline CDR1 is SGHAT and CDR2 is FQNNGV. This CDR3 is built from 16 residues. Trimming pared 3 bases from V and 0 bases from J, leaving 15 bases between. DNA for the CDR3: TGTGCCAGCAGCTTCAACCCCCGGGACCCCTCCTACGAGCAGTACCTC. As protein: CASSFNPRDPSYEQYL.

The table lists this clonotype with a few counts. The rearrangement links TRBV12-3 or TRBV12-4 to TRBJ2-3; D may be TRBD2 (6 bases). There are 14 residues in the CDR3. V dropped 5 bases and J dropped 5 bases, with 14 bases sitting between them. The CDR3: CASSTGLRRDTQYF. In nucleotides, the CDR3 is TGTGCCAGCAGTACGGGACTCCGGAGAGATACGCAGTATTTT.

This clonotype was seen a few times. The rearrangement uses TRBV19 and TRBJ2-3; 9 bases are shared with TRBD1. CDR1 and CDR2 (germline): LNHDA, SQIVND (reference sequence). The CDR3 extends over 16 amino acids. V gave up 5 bases and J gave up 4 bases; unmatched junction bases: 10. The CDR3 reads CASSSRGTGSPDTQYF. The CDR3 bases are TGTGCCAGTAGTTCCCGCGGGACAGGGAGCCCAGATACGCAGTATTTT.

In its sample, this clonotype was seen many times. This rearrangement joins TRBV7-2 to TRBJ2-3, with D hard to call. From germline, CDR1 is SGHTA and CDR2 FQGNSA. The V end was cut by 2 bases, the J end by 6 bases, with 9 bases between. There are 13 residues in the CDR3. For the CDR3, the DNA is TGTGCCAGCAGCTTATCGCCACTCGATACGCAGTATTTT. It specifies CASSLSPLDTQYF. Full variable domain (rest looked up from reference TRBV7-2 and TRBJ2-3): GAGVSQSPSNKVTEKGKDVELRCDPISGHTALYWYRQSLGQGLEFLIYFQGNSAPDKSGLPSDRFSAERTGGSVSTLTIQRTQQEDSAVYLCASSLSPLDTQYFGPGTRLTVL.

V usage is TRBV18 and J usage is TRBJ1-5; possible D gene TRBD1, 6 bases. The germline gives CDR1 KGHSH, CDR2 LQKENI. V lost 3 bases and J lost 7, with 16 bases in between. This CDR3 has 15 residues. CDR3 DNA sequence: TGTGCCAGCTCACCTTCCAGGGAGGGGGGCCAGCCCCAGCATTTT. Encoded protein: CASSPSREGGQPQHF.

V and J are TRBV19 and TRBJ1-5, with no clear D. Germline lookup yields CDR1 LNHDA and CDR2 SQIVND (reference sequence). The V end was cut by 3 bases, the J end by 6 bases, with 6 bases between. There are 12 residues in the CDR3. CDR3 sequence: CASSISSQPQHF. CDR3 nucleotides: TGTGCCAGTAGTATTTCGTCTCAGCCCCAGCATTTT.

This clonotype was seen many times. The CDR3 spells CASSPGGAGVKLNEQFF. CDR3 coding DNA: TGCGCCAGCAGCCCCGGTGGAGCGGGAGTAAAGTTGAATGAGCAGTTCTTC. The chain employs TRBV5-1 and TRBJ2-1, with TRBD2 identical over 8 bases. The junction had 16 bases not matched to a gene; V was cut back by 4 bases and J by 7 bases. Germline values: CDR1 SGHRS, CDR2 YFSETQ. The CDR3 runs 17 residues.

This clonotype was counted at least ten times. V is TRBV3-1 and J is TRBJ2-2; no clear D. The CDR3 is 14 amino acids. Trimming pared 4 bases from V and 7 bases from J, leaving 13 bases between. Per the germline V gene, CDR1 is LGHDT and CDR2 is YNNKEL (reference sequence). The CDR3 DNA is TGTGCCAGCAGCCCGAGCATAACCGGCGGGGAGCTGTTTTTT. Its protein is CASSPSITGGELFF.

This clonotype was counted many times. This chain links TRBV20-1 with TRBJ2-7; 12 bases fit TRBD2. The CDR3 runs 14 residues. With 6 bases clipped from V and 2 bases from J, the junction kept 5 bases outside the gene matches. Germline V gene sequence: CDR1 DFQATT, CDR2 SNEGSKA (reference sequence). The CDR3 is CSASLAGGPYEQYF. The CDR3, as DNA: TGCAGTGCATCACTAGCGGGGGGTCCCTACGAGCAGTACTTC.

V is TRBV6-5 and J is TRBJ2-1, with unresolved D. The germline V and J ends were trimmed by 4 bases and 1 base, with 11 bases remaining between them. There are 15 residues in the CDR3. The V gene's germline CDR1 is MNHEY and CDR2 SVGAGI. This CDR3 reads CASSSTQTSYNEQFF. The DNA of the CDR3 is TGTGCCAGCAGTTCGACTCAGACTTCCTACAATGAGCAGTTCTTC.